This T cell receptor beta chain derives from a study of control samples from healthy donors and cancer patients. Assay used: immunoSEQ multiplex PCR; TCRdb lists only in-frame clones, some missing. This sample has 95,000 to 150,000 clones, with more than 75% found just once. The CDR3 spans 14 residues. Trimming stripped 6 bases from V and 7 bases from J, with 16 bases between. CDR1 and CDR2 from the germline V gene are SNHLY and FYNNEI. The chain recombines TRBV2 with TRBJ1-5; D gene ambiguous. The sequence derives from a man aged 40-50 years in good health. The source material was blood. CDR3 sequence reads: CASRWGEGLQPQHF. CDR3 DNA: TGTGCCAGCAGGTGGGGAGAAGGGTTGCAGCCCCAGCATTTT.